The TCR beta chain under discussion was sequenced for a study of CD8+CD57+ T cells in acquired aplastic anemia. Looking at the study overall: The mean DNA yield obtained from sorted CD4+ and CD8+ cells came to approximately 3.2 ug. On average, healthy donors gave 8.5 million to 13 million reads for CD4+ cells.

A word on this clonotype: Its antigen is currently unknown.

The CDR3 has 13 amino acids. Germline loops: CDR1 DFQATT, CDR2 SNEGSKA (reference sequence). V gave up 4 bases and J gave up 9 bases; unmatched junction bases: 8. According to the study, genomic DNA was the template for TCR beta VDJ and CDR3 profiling. Each CDR3 protein gets one entry after TCRdb re-called the reads with MiXCR. The sample records hundreds of thousands of distinct CDR3 sequences, 55% to 75% being singletons. Study-wide results and caveats: Patients had roughly 30 CD8+ CDR3 sequences in common with controls (the shared set). With respect to CD8+ Simpson's diversity, patients and controls did not differ significantly.

Sequencing input: sorted CD4+, CD8+, or CD8+CD57+ T cells (not recorded which) from PBMCs. The chain has TRBV20-1 and TRBJ2-3; 9 bases line up with TRBD1. The receptor was isolated from a human donor in good health, serving as a control. This CDR3 reads CSAIQGAGETQYF. DNA for the CDR3: TGCAGTGCTATACAGGGGGCAGGTGAAACGCAGTATTTT.